These T cell receptor beta chains were read from a single sample in a study of T cell responses to AZD1222 COVID-19 vaccine. Using immunoSEQ multiplex PCR, the repertoire was profiled, and TCRdb retains in-frame clones only, with some absent. Of 90,000 to 100,000 clones detected, approximately 88% appear once; the ten largest clones hold 14%. The material was peripheral blood, obtained 28 days after the second AZD1222 dose. These receptors originate from an adult who received the AZD1222 COVID-19 vaccine. The CDR3 runs from the conserved cysteine through the conserved F or W. D genes are given only for firm matches. Expanded clones get a size class; other rows say once, few or many, or leave the size out.

v_call	j_call	clone_size	d_call	cdr3_aa	cdr3_nt
TRBV7-3	TRBJ2-7	.	TRBD2	CASSLRDLWLAGIYYEQYF	TGTGCCAGCAGCTTAAGAGATCTTTGGCTAGCGGGAATATACTACGAGCAGTACTTC
TRBV20-1	TRBJ1-4	.	.	CSASGQFNEKLFF	TGCAGTGCTAGTGGACAGTTTAATGAAAAACTGTTTTTT
TRBV15	TRBJ2-5	.	.	CATSPRRETQYF	TGTGCCACTTCTCCAAGGAGAGAGACCCAGTACTTC
TRBV11-1	TRBJ2-3	.	TRBD2	CASSQGLALDTQYF	TGTGCCAGCAGCCAGGGACTAGCGTTAGATACGCAGTATTTT
TRBV27	TRBJ1-2	.	.	CASSLSGQGENYGYTF	TGTGCCAGCAGTTTATCAGGGCAGGGAGAGAACTATGGCTACACCTTC
TRBV5-5	TRBJ2-7	.	.	CASSLSSSGNYPDEQYF	TGTGCCAGCAGCTTGTCGTCCTCCGGCAATTACCCCGACGAGCAGTACTTC
TRBV10-2	TRBJ2-7	.	.	CASSEIPGGIAYEQYF	TGCGCCAGCAGTGAGATCCCGGGCGGGATCGCCTACGAGCAGTACTTC
TRBV4-2	TRBJ2-2	few	.	CASSQDEQTNTGELFF	TGTGCCAGCAGCCAAGATGAGCAGACGAACACCGGGGAGCTGTTTTTT
TRBV5-1	TRBJ1-1	.	TRBD1	CASAIGQGGTEAFF	TGCGCCAGCGCAATCGGACAGGGCGGCACTGAAGCTTTCTTT
TRBV15	TRBJ2-5	.	TRBD1	CATSGDSPTGRETQYF	TGTGCCACCAGCGGGGACAGCCCGACGGGTCGGGAGACCCAGTACTTC
TRBV11-2	TRBJ1-1	.	.	CASSLAGASEAFF	TGTGCCAGCAGCTTAGCGGGCGCCTCTGAAGCTTTCTTT
TRBV5-5	TRBJ1-1	.	.	CASSVALPLTSDTEAFF	TGTGCCAGCAGCGTTGCCCTTCCCCTTACATCCGACACTGAAGCTTTCTTT
TRBV10-3	TRBJ1-2	.	TRBD1	CAISDPWTGRNGGYTF	TGTGCCATCAGTGATCCGTGGACAGGACGGAACGGGGGCTACACCTTC
TRBV5-1	TRBJ1-4	once	.	CASSLGGSKEKLFF	TGCGCCAGCAGCTTGGGGGGATCTAAGGAAAAACTGTTTTTT
TRBV5-6	TRBJ2-7	.	.	CASSSTAPEQYF	TGTGCCAGCAGCTCGACCGCACCCGAGCAGTACTTC
TRBV6-5	TRBJ1-5	.	.	CASSQTGNQPQHF	TGTGCCAGCAGTCAAACTGGGAATCAGCCCCAGCATTTT
TRBV7-8	TRBJ1-1	.	.	CASSLTRGTEAFF	TGTGCCAGCAGCTTAACACGGGGAACTGAAGCTTTCTTT
TRBV13	TRBJ1-1	.	.	CASSLTGKNTEAFF	TGTGCCAGCAGCTTGACGGGTAAGAACACTGAAGCTTTCTTT
TRBV18	TRBJ1-2	.	.	CASSQTPLFYGYTF	TGTGCCAGCTCACAGACGCCGCTATTCTATGGCTACACCTTC
TRBV5-4	TRBJ2-2	many	TRBD1	CASSLDRATGELFF	TGTGCCAGCAGCCTGGACAGGGCTACCGGGGAGCTGTTTTTT
TRBV18	TRBJ1-6	.	.	CASSPDRSQAAF	TGTGCCAGCTCACCAGATCGGTCTCAGGCGGCTTTT
TRBV4-1	TRBJ1-4	.	.	CASSPSEGFLELFF	TGCGCCAGCAGCCCAAGCGAGGGGTTTTTGGAACTGTTTTTT
TRBV11-3	TRBJ2-1	.	.	CASSSGGFVSLRNEQFF	TGTGCCAGCAGCTCCGGTGGTTTCGTCAGCCTCCGCAATGAGCAGTTCTTC
TRBV7-3	TRBJ1-1	.	TRBD1	CASSFDRDTEAFF	TGTGCCAGCAGCTTTGACAGGGACACTGAAGCTTTCTTT
TRBV15	TRBJ2-2	.	.	CATRAVGTGELFF	TGTGCCACCAGGGCGGTTGGAACCGGGGAGCTGTTTTTT
TRBV27	TRBJ1-6	.	TRBD1	CASSLQTGSSYNSPLHF	TGTGCCAGCAGCCTCCAGACAGGGAGCTCCTATAATTCACCCCTCCACTTT
TRBV29-1	TRBJ2-2	.	TRBD2	CSATSGSNTGELFF	TGCAGCGCAACTAGCGGGAGTAACACCGGGGAGCTGTTTTTT
TRBV6-5	TRBJ1-2	.	TRBD1	CASSYYRGQDYGYTF	TGTGCCAGCAGTTATTACAGGGGGCAGGACTATGGCTACACCTTC
TRBV19	TRBJ1-5	.	.	CATAGQFNQPQHF	TGTGCCACTGCTGGACAGTTCAATCAGCCCCAGCATTTT
TRBV11-2	TRBJ1-4	.	.	CASSLQEGEKLFF	TGTGCCAGCAGCTTACAGGAAGGTGAAAAACTGTTTTTT
TRBV7-2	TRBJ1-1	.	.	CASSFRGGGFEAFF	TGTGCCAGCAGCTTCAGGGGCGGGGGGTTTGAAGCTTTCTTT
TRBV7-9	TRBJ2-1	.	TRBD2	CASRESLAGGLYNEQFF	TGTGCCAGCAGGGAATCACTAGCGGGGGGGTTGTACAATGAGCAGTTCTTC
TRBV6-2/TRBV6-3	TRBJ2-7	few	TRBD1	CASSSWTGGAEQYF	TGTGCCAGCAGTTCTTGGACAGGGGGAGCCGAGCAGTACTTC
TRBV27	TRBJ2-3	.	TRBD2	CASSLTLAGTRGDTQYF	TGTGCCAGCAGTTTAACGTTAGCGGGGACTCGTGGAGATACGCAGTATTTT
TRBV10-3	TRBJ1-1	.	.	CAISGTGNTEAFF	TGTGCCATCAGTGGAACAGGGAACACTGAAGCTTTCTTT
TRBV11-3	TRBJ1-6	.	.	CASSLEESPLHF	TGTGCCAGCAGCTTAGAAGAATCACCCCTCCACTTT
TRBV15	TRBJ2-1	.	TRBD2	CATSIGRPERGQFF	TGTGCCACCAGCATCGGGAGGCCCGAGCGGGGGCAGTTCTTC
TRBV2	TRBJ1-4	once	.	CASTGASVSGEKLFF	TGTGCCAGCACGGGGGCTTCGGTTTCGGGTGAAAAACTGTTTTTT
TRBV5-1	TRBJ2-7	once	.	CASSLAGQREQYF	TGCGCCAGCAGCTTGGCCGGGCAGAGAGAGCAGTACTTC
TRBV7-2	TRBJ2-3	.	.	CASSSTRVSTDTQYF	TGTGCCAGCAGCTCCACCCGGGTCTCCACAGATACGCAGTATTTT
TRBV9	TRBJ1-1	.	.	CASSASEGWNTEAFF	TGTGCCAGCAGCGCCAGTGAGGGGTGGAACACTGAAGCTTTCTTT
TRBV12-5	TRBJ1-1	.	.	CASGFMGNTEAFF	TGTGCTAGTGGTTTTATGGGGAACACTGAAGCTTTCTTT
TRBV6-2/TRBV6-3	TRBJ2-7	.	.	CASSYSTGVSYEQYF	TGTGCCAGCAGTTACTCGACAGGCGTCTCCTACGAGCAGTACTTC
TRBV5-4	TRBJ1-4	.	.	CASSAGEEGQKEKLFF	TGTGCCAGCAGCGCTGGGGAAGAGGGTCAAAAAGAAAAACTGTTTTTT
TRBV6-6	TRBJ1-3	.	.	CASSSPGGTNGNTIYF	TGTGCCAGCAGTTCCCCGGGAGGGACGAATGGAAACACCATATATTTT
TRBV19	TRBJ1-1	.	TRBD1	CASSRTGDTEAFF	TGTGCCAGTAGTAGGACAGGGGACACTGAAGCTTTCTTT
TRBV18	TRBJ1-4	once	.	CASSQMGDPRGEKLFF	TGTGCCAGCTCACAAATGGGAGACCCCAGGGGTGAAAAACTGTTTTTT
TRBV27	TRBJ2-7	.	.	CASRRDNSYEQYF	TGTGCCAGCCGACGGGACAACTCCTACGAGCAGTACTTC
TRBV19	TRBJ1-1	.	.	CASSQVSNTEAFF	TGTGCCAGTAGCCAGGTTTCGAACACTGAAGCTTTCTTT
TRBV10-3	TRBJ2-5	.	TRBD2	CAISDLLAGGSPETQYF	TGTGCCATCAGTGACCTACTGGCGGGAGGAAGTCCAGAGACCCAGTACTTC
TRBV7-9	TRBJ1-2	.	TRBD1	CASSSARTGLALVNYGYTF	TGTGCCAGCAGCTCCGCTCGGACAGGGCTCGCGTTGGTCAACTATGGCTACACCTTC
TRBV6-1	TRBJ2-7	few	.	CASSEFLREQYF	TGTGCCAGCAGTGAATTTCTGCGCGAGCAGTACTTC
TRBV19	TRBJ2-7	.	TRBD1	CASSIQGGFDEQYF	TGTGCCAGTAGTATACAAGGGGGCTTCGACGAGCAGTACTTC
TRBV20-1	TRBJ1-5	.	.	CSASSQDFYSNQPQHF	TGCAGTGCTAGTAGTCAGGACTTCTATAGCAATCAGCCCCAGCATTTT
TRBV5-6	TRBJ1-5	.	TRBD1	CASSKQGLELHQPQHF	TGTGCCAGCAGTAAACAGGGGCTAGAGTTACATCAGCCCCAGCATTTT